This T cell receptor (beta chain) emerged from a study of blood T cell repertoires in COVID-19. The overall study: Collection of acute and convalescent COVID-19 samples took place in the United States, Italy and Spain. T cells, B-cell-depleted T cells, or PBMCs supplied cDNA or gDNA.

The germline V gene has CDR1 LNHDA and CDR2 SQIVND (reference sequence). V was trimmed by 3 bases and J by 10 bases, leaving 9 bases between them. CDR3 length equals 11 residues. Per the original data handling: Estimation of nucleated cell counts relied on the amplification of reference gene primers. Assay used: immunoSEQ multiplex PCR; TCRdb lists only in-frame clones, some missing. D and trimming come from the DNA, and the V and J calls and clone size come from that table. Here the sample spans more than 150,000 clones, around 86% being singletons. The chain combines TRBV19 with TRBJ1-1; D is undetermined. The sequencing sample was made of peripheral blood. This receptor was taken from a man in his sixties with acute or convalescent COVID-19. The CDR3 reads CASSMGRGAFF. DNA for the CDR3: TGTGCCAGTAGTATGGGGAGAGGAGCTTTCTTT.